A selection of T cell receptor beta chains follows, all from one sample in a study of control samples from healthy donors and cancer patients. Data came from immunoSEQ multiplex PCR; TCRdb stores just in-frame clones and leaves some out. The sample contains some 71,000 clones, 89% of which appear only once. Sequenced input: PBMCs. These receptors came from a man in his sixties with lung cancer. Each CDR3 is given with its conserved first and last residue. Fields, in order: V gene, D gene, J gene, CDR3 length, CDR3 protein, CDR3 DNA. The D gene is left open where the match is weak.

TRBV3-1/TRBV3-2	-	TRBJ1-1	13	CASSQTALPEAFF	TGTGCCAGCAGCCAAACGGCTCTACCTGAAGCTTTCTTT
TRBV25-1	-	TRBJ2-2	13	CASSDRGAGELFF	TGTGCCAGCAGTGACAGGGGGGCCGGGGAGCTGTTTTTT
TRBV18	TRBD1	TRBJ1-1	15	CASSPRTGQYPEAFF	TGTGCCAGCTCACCAAGGACAGGGCAATACCCTGAAGCTTTCTTT
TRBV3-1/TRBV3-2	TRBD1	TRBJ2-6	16	CASSQDRGQGANVLTF	TGTGCCAGCAGCCAAGACAGGGGGCAAGGGGCCAACGTCCTGACTTTC
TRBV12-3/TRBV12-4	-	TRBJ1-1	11	CASSPRPEAFF	TGTGCCAGCAGTCCTCGCCCTGAAGCTTTCTTT
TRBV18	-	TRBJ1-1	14	CASSPLQENTEAFF	TGTGCCAGCTCACCGCTTCAGGAAAACACTGAAGCTTTCTTT
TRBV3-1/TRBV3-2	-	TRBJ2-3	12	CASSQVRNTQYF	TGTGCCAGCAGCCAAGTGAGGAATACGCAGTATTTT
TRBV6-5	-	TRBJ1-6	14	CASRETGRDLALHF	TGTGCCAGCAGAGAGACTGGACGGGACTTGGCCCTCCACTTT
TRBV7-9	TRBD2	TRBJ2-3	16	CASSLLAGGPTDTQYF	TGTGCCAGCAGCTTACTAGCGGGGGGGCCCACAGATACGCAGTATTTT
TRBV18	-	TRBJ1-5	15	CASSTDGYSNQPQHF	TGTGCCAGCTCGACGGACGGATATAGCAATCAGCCCCAGCATTTT
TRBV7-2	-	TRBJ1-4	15	CASSLGPGETEKLFF	TGTGCCAGCAGCTTAGGCCCAGGGGAAACAGAAAAACTGTTTTTT
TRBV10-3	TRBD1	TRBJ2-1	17	CAISAGTGRSSYNEQFF	TGTGCCATCAGCGCCGGGACAGGGAGGAGCTCCTACAATGAGCAGTTCTTC
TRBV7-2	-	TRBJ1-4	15	CASSSKGNPNEKLFF	TGTGCCAGCAGCTCGAAGGGGAACCCTAATGAAAAACTGTTTTTT
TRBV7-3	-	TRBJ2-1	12	CASSPGVDEQFF	TGTGCCAGCAGCCCAGGGGTTGACGAGCAGTTCTTC
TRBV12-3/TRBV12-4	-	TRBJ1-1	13	CASSLNLNTEAFF	TGTGCCAGCAGTTTGAATTTGAACACTGAAGCTTTCTTT
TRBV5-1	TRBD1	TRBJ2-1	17	CASRREGGDRVDNEQFF	TGCGCCAGCAGGAGGGAGGGCGGGGACAGGGTGGACAATGAGCAGTTCTTC
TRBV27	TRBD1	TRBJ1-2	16	CASSFVGQGKHYGYTF	TGTGCCAGCAGTTTTGTCGGACAGGGGAAACACTATGGCTACACCTTC
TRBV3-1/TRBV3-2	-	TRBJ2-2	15	CASSQYGKNTGELFF	TGTGCCAGCAGCCAATACGGGAAGAACACCGGGGAGCTGTTTTTT
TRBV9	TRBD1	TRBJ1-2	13	CASSYTGGDGYTF	TGTGCCAGCAGCTATACAGGGGGCGATGGCTACACCTTC